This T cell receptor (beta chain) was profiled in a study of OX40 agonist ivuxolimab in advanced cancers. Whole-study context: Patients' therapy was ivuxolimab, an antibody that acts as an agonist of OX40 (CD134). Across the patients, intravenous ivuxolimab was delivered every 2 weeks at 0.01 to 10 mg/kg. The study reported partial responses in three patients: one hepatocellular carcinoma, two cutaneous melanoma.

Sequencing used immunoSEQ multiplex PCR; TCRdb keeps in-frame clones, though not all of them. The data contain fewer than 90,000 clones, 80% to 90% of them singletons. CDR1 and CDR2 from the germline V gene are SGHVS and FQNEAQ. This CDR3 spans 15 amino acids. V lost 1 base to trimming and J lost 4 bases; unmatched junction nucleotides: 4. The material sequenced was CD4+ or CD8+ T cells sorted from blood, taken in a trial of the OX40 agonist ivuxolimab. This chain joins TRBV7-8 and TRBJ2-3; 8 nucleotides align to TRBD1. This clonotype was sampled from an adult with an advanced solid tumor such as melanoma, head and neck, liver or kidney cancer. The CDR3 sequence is CASSLVTGVADTQYF. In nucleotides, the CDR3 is TGTGCCAGCAGCTTAGTGACAGGGGTGGCAGATACGCAGTATTTT.